Presented here are 25 T cell receptor beta chains from one specimen sequenced in a study of blood T cell repertoires in COVID-19. The protocol was immunoSEQ multiplex PCR, while the TCRdb copy is restricted to in-frame clones and leaves out a portion. The sample yields some 300,000 clones, approximately 90% seen once. The sequencing input was peripheral blood. The source is a woman aged 45 to 65 with COVID-19, enrolled during active disease.

The V and J genes are TRBV19 and TRBJ2-6, with TRBD1 identical over 9 bases. Germline V lookup: CDR1 LNHDA, CDR2 SQIVND (reference sequence). The CDR3 has 19 residues. V lost 3 bases and J lost 1; bases outside the gene matches: 10. In DNA form, the CDR3 reads TGTGCCAGTAGTATCCCTCCAGGACAGGGGATATCTGGGGCCAACGTCCTGACTTTC. This sequence encodes CASSIPPGQGISGANVLTF. Looking up the rest from reference TRBV19 and TRBJ2-6 gives the full variable domain: DGGITQSPKYLFRKEGQNVTLSCEQNLNHDAMYWYRQDPGQGLRLIYYSQIVNDFQKGDIAEGYSVSREKKESFPLTVTSAQKNPTAFYLCASSIPPGQGISGANVLTFGAGSRLTVL.

The chain carries TRBV5-1 and TRBJ2-1; TRBD1 agrees at 8 bases. The CDR3 covers 18 residues. V trimming: 0 bases; J trimming: 8 bases; junction bases outside the gene matches: 16. Germline lookup yields CDR1 SGHRS and CDR2 YFSETQ. CDR3 loop: CASSLAGRGRFGPYEQFF. The CDR3 DNA reads as TGCGCCAGCAGCTTGGCCGGCAGGGGGCGATTTGGACCTTATGAGCAGTTCTTC.

The chain uses TRBV9 and TRBJ2-1, with 14 bases matching TRBD2. Germline lookup yields CDR1 SGDLS and CDR2 YYNGEE. CDR3 size: 21 residues. Trimming took 3 bases from V and 0 from J; bases not matched to a gene: 14. CDR3 protein: CASSGKRYGLAGGPSYNEQFF. CDR3 bases: TGTGCCAGCAGCGGAAAACGATATGGACTAGCGGGAGGCCCCTCCTACAATGAGCAGTTCTTC.

The chain uses TRBV30 and TRBJ2-7, with TRBD1 matching over 7 bases. The trim removed 2 bases at V and 3 bases at J, leaving 4 bases unmatched. Germline V gene sequence: CDR1 GTSNPN, CDR2 SVGIG (reference sequence). CDR3 length: 13 amino acids. The CDR3 loop reads CAWSIGQDYEQYF. The CDR3 DNA reads as TGTGCCTGGAGTATCGGACAGGACTACGAGCAGTACTTC.

The chain combines TRBV9 with TRBJ2-3; 7 bases line up with TRBD2. V dropped 0 bases and J dropped 0; count of bases not matched to a gene: 1. Germline-derived CDR1 and CDR2 are SGDLS and YYNGEE. The CDR3 extends over 15 amino acids. CDR3 sequence (DNA): TGTGCCAGCAGCGTAGGCGGGGGAAGCACAGATACGCAGTATTTT. This encodes CASSVGGGSTDTQYF.

In this sample, this clone turned up a few times. The chain carries TRBV5-1 and TRBJ2-7; D uncertain. Germline-derived CDR1 and CDR2 are SGHRS and YFSETQ. The CDR3 is made up of 16 amino acids. With 0 bases removed from V and 0 bases from J, the gap between germline ends came to 13 bases. CDR3 loop: CASSLAVESLSYEQYF. CDR3 in DNA: TGCGCCAGCAGCTTGGCCGTAGAGAGTCTCTCCTACGAGCAGTACTTC.

The chain recombines TRBV19 with TRBJ1-2, with D hard to call. Germline loops: CDR1 LNHDA, CDR2 SQIVND (reference sequence). This CDR3 contains 14 residues. V lost 1 base to trimming and J lost 3 bases, with 9 bases between them. The CDR3 DNA reads as TGTGCCAGTAGTATAGGGGCTGATGACTATGGCTACACCTTC. This sequence encodes CASSIGADDYGYTF.

J is TRBJ2-3 and V is TRBV2; 10 bases align to TRBD1. Germline V lookup: CDR1 SNHLY, CDR2 FYNNEI. The CDR3 runs to 16 residues. V dropped 7 bases and J dropped 0; count of bases not matched to a gene: 7. CDR3 DNA: TGTGCCAGCATTTCAAGGGACAGGGGAAGCACAGATACGCAGTATTTT. Translated, it gives CASISRDRGSTDTQYF.

The chain employs TRBV4-2 and TRBJ2-5, with D perhaps matching TRBD1 (6 bases). Germline CDR1 LGHNA, CDR2 YNFKEQ. The ends were cut back, 3 bases at V and 4 bases at J, with 18 bases in the middle. This CDR3 region has 16 residues. The CDR3 sequence is CASSQEPQGFAETQYF. CDR3 sequence (DNA): TGTGCCAGCAGCCAGGAACCTCAGGGGTTTGCAGAGACCCAGTACTTC.

The V and J genes are TRBV27 and TRBJ1-2; tentatively, D is TRBD1 (6 bases). The CDR3 contains 14 residues. Germline CDR1 and CDR2: MNHEY and SMNVEV (reference sequence). Trimming cost V 5 bases and J 4 bases, with 14 bases left between them. CDR3 residues: CASSQTGEIYGYTF. The DNA of the CDR3 is TGTGCCAGCAGTCAGACAGGAGAAATCTATGGCTACACCTTC.

The chain carries TRBV14 and TRBJ2-7; 7 bases agree with TRBD1. This CDR3 is built from 13 residues. The ends lost 8 bases at V and 5 bases at J; junction bases unmatched: 9. Germline CDR1 reads SGHDN; CDR2 reads FVKESK. CDR3 nucleotide sequence: TGTGCCAGCCACGAGACAGGGTACCACGAGCAGTACTTC. This sequence encodes CASHETGYHEQYF.

This clone appeared a few times. The rearrangement links TRBV7-9 to TRBJ1-3; TRBD1 matches 7 bases. The CDR3 loop spans 16 amino acids. V was pared by 5 bases and J by 4 bases, with 11 bases of the junction left unmatched. Germline lookup yields CDR1 SEHNR and CDR2 FQNEAQ (reference sequence). CDR3 coding DNA: TGTGCCAGCAGCCCGGGACAGCCAACGGCCGGAAACACCATATATTTT. Protein sequence: CASSPGQPTAGNTIYF.

The J gene is TRBJ1-1, the V gene TRBV19; D gene unclear. CDR1 and CDR2 (germline): LNHDA, SQIVND (reference sequence). This CDR3 has 15 amino acids. Trimming removed 1 base from V and 5 bases from J, with 14 bases in between. The CDR3 is CASSIGELRGTEAFF. CDR3 nucleotide sequence: TGTGCCAGTAGTATAGGGGAGTTGCGAGGAACTGAAGCTTTCTTT.

The chain uses TRBV12-3 or TRBV12-4 and TRBJ1-1; D not resolved. The CDR3 contains 13 residues. V was cut by 5 bases and J by 1 base, with 8 bases left in between. The chain's CDR3 is CASSGSPNTEAFF. As DNA, the CDR3 is TGTGCCAGCAGTGGCTCCCCGAACACTGAAGCTTTCTTT.

The chain's CDR3 is CASSPVMGSRGEAFF. CDR3 DNA sequence: TGTGCCAGCAGCCCCGTGATGGGCTCACGGGGTGAAGCTTTCTTT. The chain joins TRBV13 to TRBJ1-1, with D uncertain. CDR3 length: 15 amino acids. V gave up 5 bases and J gave up 7 bases, with 20 bases separating them. Germline lookup yields CDR1 PRHDT and CDR2 FYEKMQ (reference sequence).

The J gene is TRBJ2-1, the V gene TRBV6-2 or TRBV6-3, with 11 nucleotides matching TRBD2. CDR3 size: 15 residues. Germline trimming cut 6 bases from V and 2 bases from J; bases unmatched to any gene: 3. The germline V gene encodes CDR1 MNHEY and CDR2 SVGEGT. CDR3 DNA sequence: TGTGCCAGCAGCGGACTAGCGGGTCCCTACAATGAGCAGTTCTTC. Its translation is CASSGLAGPYNEQFF.

The rearrangement joins TRBV5-4 to TRBJ1-3; TRBD1 matches 8 bases. CDR1 and CDR2 (germline): SGHNT, YYREEE (reference sequence). V shed 0 bases, J shed 0 bases, and the junction held 2 bases outside the gene matches. CDR3 length: 16 residues. The CDR3 region is CASSLGQGTSGNTIYF. In DNA, the CDR3 is TGTGCCAGCAGCTTGGGACAGGGGACCTCTGGAAACACCATATATTTT.

The chain uses TRBV5-4 and TRBJ2-7; TRBD1 matches 9 bases. Looked up from germline, CDR1 is SGHNT and CDR2 is YYREEE (reference sequence). V was clipped by 4 bases and J by 0 bases; unmatched bases: 11. CDR3 length: 17 residues. This chain's CDR3 is CASSLVGQGRNSYEQYF. CDR3 in DNA: TGTGCCAGCAGCCTTGTCGGACAGGGGCGAAACTCCTACGAGCAGTACTTC.

The J gene is TRBJ1-1, the V gene TRBV6-2 or TRBV6-3; D unresolved. V shed 6 bases and J shed 6 bases, with 17 bases lying between them. CDR3 length: 14 residues. Germline V gives CDR1 MNHEY, CDR2 SVGEGT. This chain's CDR3 is CASSFRTGGAEAFF. CDR3 coding DNA: TGTGCCAGCAGCTTCCGGACCGGAGGCGCTGAAGCTTTCTTT.

This clone occurred a few times. The V gene is TRBV6-4, the J gene TRBJ2-1; 7 nucleotides agree with TRBD2. The CDR3 sequence is 15 residues long. V lost 0 bases to trimming and J lost 6 bases; unmatched junction nucleotides: 5. The V gene's germline CDR1 is MRHNA and CDR2 SNTAGT. The CDR3 nucleotides are TGTGCCAGCAGTGACTCGGCGGGAGTGGGCAATGAGCAGTTCTTC. This gives the protein CASSDSAGVGNEQFF.

The rearrangement links TRBV30 to TRBJ2-2; D is undetermined. The V end was cut by 3 bases, the J end by 0 bases, with 8 bases between. CDR3 length: 14 residues. The germline gives CDR1 GTSNPN, CDR2 SVGIG (reference sequence). CDR3: CAWSRRSNTGELFF. CDR3 coding DNA: TGTGCCTGGAGCCGCCGGTCGAACACCGGGGAGCTGTTTTTT.

The count of this clone is one. The CDR3 DNA sequence: TGTGCCAGCAAAAGGGGACAGGGAAGAAACACCATATATTTT. Protein sequence: CASKRGQGRNTIYF. The chain links TRBV2 to TRBJ1-3, with 9 bases that match TRBD1. The CDR3 is made up of 14 amino acids. Germline loops: CDR1 SNHLY, CDR2 FYNNEI. V gave up 7 bases and J gave up 5 bases; unmatched junction bases: 6.

The rearrangement uses TRBV28 and TRBJ1-2; 11 bases fit TRBD1. Germline V gene sequence: CDR1 MDHEN, CDR2 SYDVKM. The CDR3 contains 16 residues. V gave up 1 base and J gave up 7 bases; unmatched junction bases: 8. In DNA, the CDR3 is TGTGCCAGCAGTTTATATCCCGGGACAGGGGGTGGTGGCTACACCTTC. This codes for CASSLYPGTGGGGYTF.

The chain uses TRBV6-4 and TRBJ1-1; perhaps TRBD1 as D (5 bases). The length of the CDR3 is 16 residues. Per the germline V gene, CDR1 is MRHNA and CDR2 is SNTAGT. The V gene lost 5 bases and the J gene lost 0 bases, with 16 bases spanning the gap. The CDR3 region has the DNA TGTGCCAGCAGTCCTCCAAACGGACAAGTGAACACTGAAGCTTTCTTT. This encodes CASSPPNGQVNTEAFF.

CDR3 DNA sequence: TGTGCCAGCAGCTTGAGGGACAGGGGACGGGAGACCCAGTACTTC. It specifies CASSLRDRGRETQYF. The chain uses TRBV5-4 and TRBJ2-5; 10 bases align to TRBD1. Germline V gives CDR1 SGHNT, CDR2 YYREEE (reference sequence). The CDR3 contains 15 residues. The junction had 5 bases not matched to a gene; V was cut back by 1 base and J by 5 bases.